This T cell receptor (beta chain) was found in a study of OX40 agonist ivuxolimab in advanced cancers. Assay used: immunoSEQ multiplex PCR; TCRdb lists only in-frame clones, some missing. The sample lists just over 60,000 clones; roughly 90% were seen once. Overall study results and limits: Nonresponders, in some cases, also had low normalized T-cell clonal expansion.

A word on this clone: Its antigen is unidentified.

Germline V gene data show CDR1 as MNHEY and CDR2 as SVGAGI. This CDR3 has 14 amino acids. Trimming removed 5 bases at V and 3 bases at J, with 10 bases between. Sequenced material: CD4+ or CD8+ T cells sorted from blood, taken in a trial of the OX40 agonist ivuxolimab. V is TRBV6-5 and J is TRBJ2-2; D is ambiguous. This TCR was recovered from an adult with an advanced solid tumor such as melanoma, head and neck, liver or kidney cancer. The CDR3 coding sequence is TGTGCCAGCAGTGATCGGCATTACACCGGGGAGCTGTTTTTT. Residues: CASSDRHYTGELFF.